A selection of T cell receptor beta chains follows, all from one sample in a study of cytotoxic CD8 clonotypes in ibrutinib-treated CLL. Some clones are missing from TCRdb's copy, which holds only in-frame ones; the method was immunoSEQ multiplex PCR. The table shows approximately 190,000 clones, with 60% to 80% occurring only once. The sample was PBMCs, taken after 12 months of ibrutinib treatment. The receptor source for this set is a human donor with chronic lymphocytic leukemia. Both conserved end residues are part of each CDR3. A D gene is named only where the DNA matches it firmly. Size is stated for part of the rows, as once, few or many counts, or as a class when the clone is expanded.

-,once,TRBV9,TRBJ1-6,TGTGCCAGCAGCTCTCAGAGCTCTTCACCCCTCCACTTT,CASSSQSSSPLHF
-,-,TRBV25-1,TRBJ2-2,TGTGCCAGCAGTGACACCCAGGGGCCCAACACCGGGGAGCTGTTTTTT,CASSDTQGPNTGELFF
TRBD2,-,TRBV5-1,TRBJ2-1,TGCGCCAGCAGCTTGGAGGGGACTAGCGTTTACAATGAGCAGTTCTTC,CASSLEGTSVYNEQFF
-,-,TRBV23-1,TRBJ1-1,TGCGCCAGCAGTCAAAGGGGTAAGAACACTGAAGCTTTCTTT,CASSQRGKNTEAFF
TRBD1,few,TRBV28,TRBJ2-1,TGTGCCAGCTACTCCCGGGACAGAACGTACAATGAGCAGTTCTTC,CASYSRDRTYNEQFF
-,few,TRBV19,TRBJ1-2,TGTGCCAGTCAGAGGGGCCTAAACCCTATCTATGGCTACACCTTC,CASQRGLNPIYGYTF
TRBD1,-,TRBV13,TRBJ1-1,TGTGCCAGCGGAGTCCAGGGGGACACTGAAGCTTTCTTT,CASGVQGDTEAFF
-,once,TRBV2,TRBJ1-2,TGTGCCAGCAGTGAATCGGCGGGACAACTATACTATGGCTACACCTTC,CASSESAGQLYYGYTF
TRBD2,-,TRBV5-5,TRBJ2-5,TGTGCCAGCAGCAGACAGGGACTAGCGAGCCCGGAGACCCAGTACTTC,CASSRQGLASPETQYF
TRBD1,-,TRBV27,TRBJ1-2,TGTGCCAGCAGCTGGACAGGGCGAGACTATGGCTACACCTTC,CASSWTGRDYGYTF
-,-,TRBV6-1,TRBJ1-5,TGTGCCAGCAGTCAAATCGGGGCACAGTATCAGCCCCAGCATTTT,CASSQIGAQYQPQHF
-,-,TRBV9,TRBJ2-3,TGTGCCAGCAGCGTCTTAGATACGCAGTATTTT,CASSVLDTQYF
-,once,TRBV5-1,TRBJ2-4,TGCGCCAGCAGCTTCGGTGATTGGGTAGGGGCCAAAAACATTCAGTACTTC,CASSFGDWVGAKNIQYF
-,-,TRBV9,TRBJ1-1,TGTGCCAGCAGCGTAGTGGACCTAATGAACACTGAAGCTTTCTTT,CASSVVDLMNTEAFF
-,-,TRBV13,TRBJ2-2,TGTGCCAGCAGCGCGGGCACCGGGGAGCTGTTTTTT,CASSAGTGELFF
TRBD1,few,TRBV6-5,TRBJ1-2,TGTGCCAGCAGGCAGGACAGGGACCCCTATGGCTACACCTTC,CASRQDRDPYGYTF
-,-,TRBV2,TRBJ1-5,TGTGCCAGCAGGATGACAGGAGATAGCAATCAGCCCCAGCATTTT,CASRMTGDSNQPQHF
-,-,TRBV23-1,TRBJ2-1,TGCGCCAGGCCTAGCAGAACTGAGCAGTTCTTC,CARPSRTEQFF
-,once,TRBV10-3,TRBJ1-2,TGTGCCATCAGTGATTGGACAGTCTATGGCTACACCTTC,CAISDWTVYGYTF
-,-,TRBV7-7,TRBJ2-5,TGTGCTAGCAGCCCATCGGACTTCCAAGAGACCCAGTACTTC,CASSPSDFQETQYF
-,-,TRBV5-4,TRBJ2-7,TGTGCCAGCAGCCCACCGGACGGGGGTTTTAAGCAGTACTTC,CASSPPDGGFKQYF
-,-,TRBV5-4,TRBJ2-2,TGTGCCAGCAGCTTGGGATCCGGGGAGCTGTTTTTT,CASSLGSGELFF
-,-,TRBV11-2,TRBJ2-7,TGTGCCAGCAGCTTATTAGTTAGCGGATACGAGCAGTACTTC,CASSLLVSGYEQYF
TRBD1,few,TRBV7-9,TRBJ1-5,TGTGCCAGCAGCCCGGGACAGGGGTTACAATCATCTAATCAGCCCCAGCATTTT,CASSPGQGLQSSNQPQHF
-,-,TRBV19,TRBJ1-2,TGTGCCAGTACCGCTAAGGGGCGGGGTAACTATGGCTACACCTTC,CASTAKGRGNYGYTF
-,-,TRBV2,TRBJ2-5,TGTGCCAGCAGACTAGCCGAGGAGACCCAGTACTTC,CASRLAEETQYF
-,-,TRBV7-8,TRBJ2-5,TGTGCCAGCAGCTCTCTAAACATGGAGACCCAGTACTTC,CASSSLNMETQYF
TRBD1,once,TRBV4-2,TRBJ2-7,TGTGCCAGCAGCCCAGGCCAAGGGGGCCAAGCCAACCAGGGGCAGTACTTC,CASSPGQGGQANQGQYF
TRBD1,-,TRBV7-9,TRBJ1-4,TGTGCCAGCAGCCGACGACAGGGGACTGAAAAACTGTTTTTT,CASSRRQGTEKLFF
-,-,TRBV28,TRBJ2-6,TGTGCCAGCACCACAGGGACTGGGGCCAACGTCCTGACTTTC,CASTTGTGANVLTF
-,-,TRBV27,TRBJ1-1,TGTGCCACCTCGGGCTACCAGAACACTGAAGCTTTCTTT,CATSGYQNTEAFF
TRBD2,-,TRBV7-9,TRBJ2-2,TGTGCCAGCAGCTTAGTGCCCGGACTAGCGGGGAACACCGGGGAGCTGTTTTTT,CASSLVPGLAGNTGELFF
TRBD1,-,TRBV28,TRBJ1-2,TGTGCCAGCAGTTTTTCCACAGGGGGCGGCTATGGCTACACCTTC,CASSFSTGGGYGYTF
-,-,TRBV4-1,TRBJ2-7,TGCGCCAGCAGCCAAGGAACGAGCGGGCAGGCATACTTC,CASSQGTSGQAYF
-,few,TRBV30,TRBJ1-2,TGTGCCTGGAGTGGTAACTATGGCTACACCTTC,CAWSGNYGYTF
-,-,TRBV28,TRBJ1-2,TGTGCCAGCAGTCCCTTATGGGACAACTATGGCTACACCTTC,CASSPLWDNYGYTF
-,-,TRBV9,TRBJ1-1,TGTGCCAGCAGCGTAGAAGGGATCCCTAACACTGAAGCTTTCTTT,CASSVEGIPNTEAFF
TRBD1,-,TRBV7-9,TRBJ2-1,TGTGCCAGCAGCTTACACCTGGACAGGGGCGAGCAGTTCTTC,CASSLHLDRGEQFF
TRBD1,-,TRBV6-1,TRBJ2-7,TGTGCCGGGGGTTGGACAGGGGACAGCTCCTACGAGCAGTACTTC,CAGGWTGDSSYEQYF
TRBD2,-,TRBV7-8,TRBJ2-3,TGTGCCACCGAAACGAAAGCGGGGGGTTCAGATACGCAGTATTTT,CATETKAGGSDTQYF
-,-,TRBV7-9,TRBJ1-1,TGTGCCAGCAGCTTGGCCCTAATGAACACTGAAGCTTTCTTT,CASSLALMNTEAFF
-,-,TRBV5-6,TRBJ1-1,TGTGCCAGCAGCTTTGACAGGATTAACACTGAAGCTTTCTTT,CASSFDRINTEAFF
TRBD1,-,TRBV6-5,TRBJ1-2,TGTGCCAGCAGACAGGGACAGGACCGGGGCTATGGCTACACCTTC,CASRQGQDRGYGYTF